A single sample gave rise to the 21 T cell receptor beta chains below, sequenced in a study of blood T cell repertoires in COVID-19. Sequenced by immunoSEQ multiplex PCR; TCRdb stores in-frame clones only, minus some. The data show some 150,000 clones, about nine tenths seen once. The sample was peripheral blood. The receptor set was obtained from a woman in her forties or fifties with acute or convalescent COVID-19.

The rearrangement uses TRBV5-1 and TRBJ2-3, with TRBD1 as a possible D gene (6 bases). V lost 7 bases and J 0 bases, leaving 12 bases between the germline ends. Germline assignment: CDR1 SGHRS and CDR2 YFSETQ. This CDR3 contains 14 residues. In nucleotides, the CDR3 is TGCGCCAGCGGATGGACAGCGAGCACAGATACGCAGTATTTT. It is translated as CASGWTASTDTQYF. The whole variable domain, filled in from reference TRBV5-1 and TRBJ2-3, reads KAGVTQTPRYLIKTRGQQVTLSCSPISGHRSVSWYQQTPGQGLQFLFEYFSETQRNKGNFPGRFSGRQFSNSRSEMNVSTLELGDSALYLCASGWTASTDTQYFGPGTRLTVL.

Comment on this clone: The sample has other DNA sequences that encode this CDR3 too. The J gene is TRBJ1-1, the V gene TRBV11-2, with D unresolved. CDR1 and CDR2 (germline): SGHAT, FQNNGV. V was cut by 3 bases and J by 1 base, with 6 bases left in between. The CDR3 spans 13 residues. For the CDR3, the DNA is TGTGCCAGCAGCTTCTCTCCGAACACTGAAGCTTTCTTT. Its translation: CASSFSPNTEAFF.

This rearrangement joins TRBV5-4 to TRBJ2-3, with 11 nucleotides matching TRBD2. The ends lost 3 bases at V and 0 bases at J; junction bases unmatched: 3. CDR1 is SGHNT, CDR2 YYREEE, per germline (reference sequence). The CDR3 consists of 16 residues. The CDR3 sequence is CASSSGTSGSTDTQYF. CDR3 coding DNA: TGTGCCAGCAGCTCGGGGACTAGCGGAAGCACAGATACGCAGTATTTT.

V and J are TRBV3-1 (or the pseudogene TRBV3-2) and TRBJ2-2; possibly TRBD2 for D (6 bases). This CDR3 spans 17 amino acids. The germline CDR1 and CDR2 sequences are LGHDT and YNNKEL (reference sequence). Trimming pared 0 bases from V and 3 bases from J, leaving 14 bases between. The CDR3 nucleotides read TGTGCCAGCAGCCAAGATCTGGGGACTCATGACACCGGGGAGCTGTTTTTT. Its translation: CASSQDLGTHDTGELFF.

CDR3 nucleotide sequence: TGTGCCAGCAGCCCCGTGGACAGGCCCCAGACTGAAGCTTTCTTT. Translated, it gives CASSPVDRPQTEAFF. The chain recombines TRBV13 with TRBJ1-1; 7 bases agree with TRBD1. The length of the CDR3 is 15 residues. Germline CDR1 PRHDT, CDR2 FYEKMQ (reference sequence). V dropped 5 bases and J dropped 5; count of bases not matched to a gene: 11.

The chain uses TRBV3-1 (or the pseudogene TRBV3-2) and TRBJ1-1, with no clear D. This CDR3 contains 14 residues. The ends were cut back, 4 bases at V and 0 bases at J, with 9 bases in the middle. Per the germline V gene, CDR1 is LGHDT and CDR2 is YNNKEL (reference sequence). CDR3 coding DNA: TGTGCCAGCAGCCTTGCAGAAATGAACACTGAAGCTTTCTTT. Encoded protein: CASSLAEMNTEAFF.

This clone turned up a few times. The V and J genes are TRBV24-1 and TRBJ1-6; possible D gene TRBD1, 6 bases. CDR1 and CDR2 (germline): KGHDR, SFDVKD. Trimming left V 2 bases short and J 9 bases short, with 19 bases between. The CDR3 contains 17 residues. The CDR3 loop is CATSDSGEGGPGSPLHF. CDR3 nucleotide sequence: TGTGCCACCAGTGATTCCGGCGAGGGGGGGCCTGGTTCACCCCTCCACTTT.

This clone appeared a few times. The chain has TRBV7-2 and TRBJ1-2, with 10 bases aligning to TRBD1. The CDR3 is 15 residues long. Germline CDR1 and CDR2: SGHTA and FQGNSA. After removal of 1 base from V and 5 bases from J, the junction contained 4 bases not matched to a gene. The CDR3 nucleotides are TGTGCCAGCAGCTTAGTGACAGGGGGCGGGTATGGCTACACCTTC. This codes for CASSLVTGGGYGYTF.

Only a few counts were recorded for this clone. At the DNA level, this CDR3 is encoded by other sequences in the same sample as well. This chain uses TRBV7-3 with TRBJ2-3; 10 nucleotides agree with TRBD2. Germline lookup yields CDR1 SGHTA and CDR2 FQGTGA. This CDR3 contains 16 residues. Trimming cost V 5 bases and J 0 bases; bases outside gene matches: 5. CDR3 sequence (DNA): TGTGCCAGCAGCATTACTAGCGGGGCTAGCACAGATACGCAGTATTTT. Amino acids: CASSITSGASTDTQYF.

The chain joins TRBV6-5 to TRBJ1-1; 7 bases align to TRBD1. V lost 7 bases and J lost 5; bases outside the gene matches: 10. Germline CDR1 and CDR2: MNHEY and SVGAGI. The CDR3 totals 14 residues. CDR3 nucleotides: TGTGCCAGCAACCCGTCAGGGGGTGGTACTGAAGCTTTCTTT. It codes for CASNPSGGGTEAFF.

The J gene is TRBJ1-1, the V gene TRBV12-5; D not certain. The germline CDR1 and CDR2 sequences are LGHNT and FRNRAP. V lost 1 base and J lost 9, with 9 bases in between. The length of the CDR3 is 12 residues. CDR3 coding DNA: TGTGCTAGTGGTTTGGACGGTTTCCAAGCTTTCTTT. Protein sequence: CASGLDGFQAFF.

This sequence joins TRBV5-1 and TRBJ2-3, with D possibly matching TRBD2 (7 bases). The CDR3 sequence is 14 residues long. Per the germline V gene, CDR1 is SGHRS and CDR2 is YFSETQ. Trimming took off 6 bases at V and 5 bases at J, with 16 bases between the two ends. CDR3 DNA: TGCGCCAGCACCCTCGGGGGGCAGGGAGATACGCAGTATTTT. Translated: CASTLGGQGDTQYF.

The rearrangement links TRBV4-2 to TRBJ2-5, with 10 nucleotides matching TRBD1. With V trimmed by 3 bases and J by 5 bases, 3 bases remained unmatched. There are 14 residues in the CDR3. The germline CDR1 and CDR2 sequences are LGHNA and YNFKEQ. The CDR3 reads CASSQDRGKETQYF. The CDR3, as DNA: TGTGCCAGCAGCCAGGACAGGGGGAAGGAGACCCAGTACTTC.

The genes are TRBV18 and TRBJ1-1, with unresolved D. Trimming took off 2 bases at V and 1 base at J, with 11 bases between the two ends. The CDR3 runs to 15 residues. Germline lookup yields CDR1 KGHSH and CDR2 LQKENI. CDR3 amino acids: CASSPSARGNTEAFF. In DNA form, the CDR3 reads TGTGCCAGCTCACCAAGCGCCCGGGGGAACACTGAAGCTTTCTTT.

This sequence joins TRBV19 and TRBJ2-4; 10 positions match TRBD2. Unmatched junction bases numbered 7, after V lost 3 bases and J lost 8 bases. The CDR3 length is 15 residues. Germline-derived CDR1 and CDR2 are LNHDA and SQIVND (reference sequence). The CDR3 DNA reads TGTGCCAGTAGTATTACAGCGGGGGGGCTGGACATTCAGTACTTC. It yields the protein CASSITAGGLDIQYF.

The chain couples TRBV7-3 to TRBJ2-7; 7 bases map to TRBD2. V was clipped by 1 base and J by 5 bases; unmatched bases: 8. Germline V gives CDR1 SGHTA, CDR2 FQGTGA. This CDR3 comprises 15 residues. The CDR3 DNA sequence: TGTGCCAGCAGCTTAAATCCGACTAGCATCCACGAGCAGTACTTC. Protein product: CASSLNPTSIHEQYF.

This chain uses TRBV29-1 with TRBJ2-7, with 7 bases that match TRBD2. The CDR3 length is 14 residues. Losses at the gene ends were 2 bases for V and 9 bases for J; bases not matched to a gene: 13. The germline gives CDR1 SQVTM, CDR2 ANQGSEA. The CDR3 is CSVEQSGRGNRQYF. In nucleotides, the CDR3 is TGCAGCGTTGAACAAAGTGGGCGGGGGAATCGGCAGTACTTC.

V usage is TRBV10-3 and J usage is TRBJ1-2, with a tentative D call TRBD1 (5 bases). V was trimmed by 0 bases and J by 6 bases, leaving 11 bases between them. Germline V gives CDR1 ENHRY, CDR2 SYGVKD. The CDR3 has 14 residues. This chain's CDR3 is CAISESDRAHGYTF. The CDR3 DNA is TGTGCCATCAGTGAGTCCGACAGAGCCCATGGCTACACCTTC.

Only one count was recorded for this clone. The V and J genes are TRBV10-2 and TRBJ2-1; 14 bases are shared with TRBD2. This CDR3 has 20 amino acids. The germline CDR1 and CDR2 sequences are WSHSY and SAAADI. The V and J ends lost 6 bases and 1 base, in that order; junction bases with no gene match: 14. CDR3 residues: CASRWGQGLAGVRSYNEQFF. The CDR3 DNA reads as TGCGCCAGCAGATGGGGGCAGGGACTAGCGGGAGTAAGGTCCTACAATGAGCAGTTCTTC.

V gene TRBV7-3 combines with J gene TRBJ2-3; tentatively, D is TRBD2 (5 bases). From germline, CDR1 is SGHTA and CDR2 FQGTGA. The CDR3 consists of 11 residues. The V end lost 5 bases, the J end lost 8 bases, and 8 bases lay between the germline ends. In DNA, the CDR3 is TGTGCCAGCAGCACCGCGGGTACGCAGTATTTT. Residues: CASSTAGTQYF.

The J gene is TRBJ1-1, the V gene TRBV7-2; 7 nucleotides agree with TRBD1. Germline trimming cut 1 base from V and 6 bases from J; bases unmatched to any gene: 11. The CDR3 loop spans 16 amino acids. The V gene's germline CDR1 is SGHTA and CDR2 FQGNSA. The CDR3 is CASSLDGGGARAEAFF. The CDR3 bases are TGTGCCAGCAGCTTAGATGGAGGGGGCGCAAGGGCTGAAGCTTTCTTT. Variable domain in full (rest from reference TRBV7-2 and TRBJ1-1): GAGVSQSPSNKVTEKGKDVELRCDPISGHTALYWYRQSLGQGLEFLIYFQGNSAPDKSGLPSDRFSAERTGGSVSTLTIQRTQQEDSAVYLCASSLDGGGARAEAFFGQGTRLTVV.